This entry is about one T cell receptor beta chain. The record originates from a study of blood T cells in healthy people across ages. A second PCR of about 7 to 12 cycles used a sample-barcoded 5' primer and a J-beta primer mix. Sequencing recovered at least 2.5 million CDR3-containing paired-end reads from each sample. TCRdb fed the 5' RACE reads into MiXCR, producing one record per CDR3 protein. This sample has 700,000 to 800,000 distinct CDR3 sequences; roughly 47% occur once, and the top ten carry more than 20%. V lost 4 bases to trimming and J lost 3 bases, with 10 bases between them. CDR3 length equals 13 residues. In germline, CDR1 is SEHNR, CDR2 FQNEAQ (reference sequence).

The clonotype originates from a woman aged 60-70 years in good health. This sequence joins TRBV7-9 and TRBJ2-7; D not resolved. The sequenced sample consisted of blood. The CDR3 region is CASSCIDCYEQYF. The DNA for the CDR3 is TGTGCCAGCAGCTGCATAGACTGCTACGAGCAGTACTTC.